This T cell receptor beta chain was documented in a study of shared clonotypes between healthy human individuals. Generated by immunoSEQ multiplex PCR, the TCRdb table keeps only in-frame clones and is missing some. This sample has approximately 2,300,000 clones, with roughly 90% found just once. The CDR3 loop spans 15 amino acids. Trimming left V 5 bases short and J 2 bases short, with 16 bases between. Looked up from germline, CDR1 is MNHEY and CDR2 is SMNVEV (reference sequence). The clonotype comes from a man younger than 35 in good health. Some clones in this sample may be carry-over from other donors' samples. V and J are TRBV27 and TRBJ2-7; tentative D call: TRBD1 (6 bases). The sequenced sample was naive CD4+ T cells from PBMCs. Stated subset: CD45RA+ positively selected. The CDR3 here is CASSLGSDSPYEQYF. CDR3 DNA sequence: TGTGCCAGCAGTCTGGGCTCGGACAGTCCCTACGAGCAGTACTTC.